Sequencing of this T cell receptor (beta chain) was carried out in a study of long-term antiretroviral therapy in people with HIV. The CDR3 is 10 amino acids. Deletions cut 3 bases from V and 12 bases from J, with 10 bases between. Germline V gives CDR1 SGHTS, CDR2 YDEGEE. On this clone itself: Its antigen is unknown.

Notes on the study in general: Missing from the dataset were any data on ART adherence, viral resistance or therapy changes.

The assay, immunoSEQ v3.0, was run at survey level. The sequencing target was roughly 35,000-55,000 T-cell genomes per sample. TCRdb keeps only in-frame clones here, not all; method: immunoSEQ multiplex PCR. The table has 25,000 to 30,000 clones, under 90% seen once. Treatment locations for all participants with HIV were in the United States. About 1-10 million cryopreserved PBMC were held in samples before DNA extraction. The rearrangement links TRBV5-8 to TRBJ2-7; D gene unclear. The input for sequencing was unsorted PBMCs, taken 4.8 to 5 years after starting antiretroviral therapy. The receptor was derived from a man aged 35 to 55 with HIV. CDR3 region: CASSSRELYF. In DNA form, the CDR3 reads TGTGCCAGCAGCTCTCGCGAGTTGTACTTC.